Each of the 29 T cell receptor beta chains below was sequenced from the same sample in a study of CD8 T cells in ankylosing spondylitis. TCRdb re-called the 5' RACE reads through MiXCR, storing one row per CDR3 protein. Of 200,000 or so distinct CDR3 sequences in the sample, about 20% were seen once. The source material was blood, either unsorted or a sorted T cell fraction (not recorded which). These receptors were collected from a male donor under 30 with ankylosing spondylitis or in good health (not recorded which).

This clonotype was recorded many times. In DNA, the CDR3 is TGCGCCAGCAGCCAAGAAGGCCTCTTAGAGACCCAGTACTTC. It encodes CASSQEGLLETQYF. The V and J genes are TRBV4-1 and TRBJ2-5; D is unclear. Germline values: CDR1 MGHRA, CDR2 YSYEKL. Trimming cost V 0 bases and J 4 bases, with 9 bases left between them. The CDR3 contains 14 residues.

This clonotype was found many times. This chain joins TRBV6-2 or TRBV6-3 and TRBJ2-3, with D tentatively TRBD1 (6 bases). Trimming removed 4 bases at V and 9 bases at J, with 11 bases between. Germline assignment: CDR1 MNHEY and CDR2 SVGEGT. CDR3 size: 12 residues. The CDR3 loop reads CASSSGGQTQYF. The CDR3 DNA reads as TGTGCCAGCAGTTCCGGTGGACAGACGCAGTATTTT.

CDR3 DNA: TGTGCCTGGAGACAGACAGGTGGCGAGCAGTACGTC. Protein product: CAWRQTGGEQYV. V is TRBV30 and J is TRBJ2-7; D possibly corresponds to TRBD1 (6 bases). There are 12 residues in the CDR3. Germline CDR1 is GTSNPN and CDR2 is SVGIG (reference sequence). The germline V and J ends were trimmed by 3 bases and 6 bases, with 12 bases remaining between them.

The rearrangement joins TRBV19 to TRBJ2-1; 8 bases are a match to TRBD2. The J segment lost 2 bases and the V segment lost 5 bases, leaving 8 bases of the junction unmatched. From germline, CDR1 is LNHDA and CDR2 SQIVND (reference sequence). There are 16 residues in the CDR3. CDR3 sequence: CASSVLAGGAYNEQFF. In nucleotides, the CDR3 is TGTGCCAGTAGTGTTTTGGCGGGAGGCGCCTACAATGAGCAGTTCTTC.

A remark on this clonotype: The junction differs from germline at one of its ends, possibly a read error. This rearrangement joins TRBV6-5 to TRBJ1-3; tentatively, D is TRBD1 (6 bases). The CDR3 is 18 amino acids. Germline V CDR1 and CDR2: MNHEY, SVGAGI. DNA for the CDR3: TGTGCCAGCAGTTACAGAGTACAGGGTGAGGCCTCTGGTAACACCATATATTTT. It encodes CASSYRVQGEASGNTIYF.

This clonotype was observed at least ten times. The chain is built from TRBV18 and TRBJ1-4; TRBD1 agrees at 10 bases. The CDR3 is 14 residues long. The junction had 3 bases not matched to a gene; V was cut back by 6 bases and J by 5 bases. Germline assignment: CDR1 KGHSH and CDR2 LQKENI. The CDR3 DNA reads TGTGCCAGCTCTCGGACAGGGGGAAATGAAAAACTGTTTTTT. Protein: CASSRTGGNEKLFF.

This clonotype was counted at least ten times. The chain links TRBV7-3 to TRBJ2-1; 9 bases are a match to TRBD1. CDR1 is SGHTA, CDR2 FQGTGA, per germline. The CDR3 sequence is 15 residues long. The junction had 9 bases not matched to a gene; V was cut back by 5 bases and J by 7 bases. The CDR3 region has the DNA TGTGCCAGCAGCCCGACCGGGACAGGGTGGAATGAGCAGTTCTTC. Translated: CASSPTGTGWNEQFF. Full variable domain (outside the CDR3, taken from reference TRBV7-3 and TRBJ2-1): GAGVSQTPSNKVTEKGKYVELRCDPISGHTALYWYRQSLGQGPEFLIYFQGTGAADDSGLPNDRFFAVRPEGSVSTLKIQRTERGDSAVYLCASSPTGTGWNEQFFGPGTRLTVL.

This clonotype came up many times. The chain is built from TRBV20-1 and TRBJ2-2; 9 bases fit TRBD1. Germline V gives CDR1 DFQATT, CDR2 SNEGSKA (reference sequence). J was trimmed by 8 bases and V by 0 bases; bases with no gene match: 13. CDR3 length equals 17 residues. CDR3 coding DNA: TGCAGTGCTAGAGATTCGGACAGGGGCGAGTCAAGGGGGGAGCTGTTTTTT. Its protein product is CSARDSDRGESRGELFF.

This CDR3 reads CASSPKTGGENTGELFF. CDR3 nucleotide sequence: TGTGCCAGCAGCCCGAAGACAGGGGGCGAGAACACCGGGGAGCTGTTTTTT. This rearrangement joins TRBV7-9 to TRBJ2-2; 10 bases are a match to TRBD1. Germline V CDR1 and CDR2: SEHNR, FQNEAQ (reference sequence). Germline trimming cut 5 bases from V and 1 base from J; bases unmatched to any gene: 7. The CDR3 extends over 17 amino acids.

In this sample, this clonotype turned up once. The chain links TRBV29-1 to TRBJ2-3; perhaps TRBD2 as D (6 bases). The CDR3 loop spans 14 amino acids. The V and J ends lost 4 bases and 0 bases respectively, with 11 bases between them. The germline V gene encodes CDR1 SQVTM and CDR2 ANQGSEA. This CDR3 is CSVVDGSSTDTQYF. In DNA form, the CDR3 reads TGCAGCGTTGTAGACGGGAGCAGCACAGATACGCAGTATTTT.

This clonotype was recorded a few times. The rearrangement links TRBV29-1 to TRBJ2-5; D call uncertain. Germline V gives CDR1 SQVTM, CDR2 ANQGSEA. The CDR3 consists of 11 residues. With 3 bases removed from V and 5 bases from J, the gap between germline ends came to 7 bases. The CDR3 loop is CSVDFRETQYF. In DNA, the CDR3 is TGCAGCGTTGATTTTCGGGAGACCCAGTACTTC.

This clonotype was counted many times. The chain carries TRBV6-2 or TRBV6-3 and TRBJ2-3, with 11 nucleotides matching TRBD2. V was clipped by 6 bases and J by 0 bases; unmatched bases: 5. The CDR3 is made up of 16 amino acids. Germline CDR1 is MNHEY and CDR2 is SVGEGT. CDR3 residues: CASRARTSGSTDTQYF. CDR3 coding DNA: TGTGCCAGCAGGGCCAGGACTAGCGGGAGCACAGATACGCAGTATTTT.

This clonotype was seen ten or more times. V gene TRBV12-3 or TRBV12-4 combines with J gene TRBJ2-7; D not certain. This CDR3 is built from 14 residues. The V and J ends lost 3 bases and 0 bases respectively, with 9 bases between them. The CDR3 loop is CASSFRQHSYEQYF. In DNA form, the CDR3 reads TGTGCCAGCAGTTTCCGGCAGCACTCCTACGAGCAGTACTTC.

This clonotype was counted between two and nine times. This sequence joins TRBV12-5 and TRBJ1-2; unclear D gene. Germline assignment: CDR1 LGHNT and CDR2 FRNRAP. Between the trimmed V and J ends, which lost 0 bases and 6 bases, there was a span of 8 bases. The CDR3 consists of 13 residues. The CDR3 reads CASGLVLTDGYTF. The DNA for the CDR3 is TGTGCTAGTGGTTTGGTACTAACAGATGGCTACACCTTC.

This clonotype has ten or more counts. The chain links TRBV2 to TRBJ2-1, with 7 bases that match TRBD2. This CDR3 is 15 amino acids long. Germline values: CDR1 SNHLY, CDR2 FYNNEI. The V gene end was trimmed by 6 bases and the J gene end by 6 bases; junction bases not matched to a gene: 11. CDR3 nucleotides: TGTGCCAGCAGGGGGGTGGCGGGAGTAATCAATGAGCAGTTCTTC. It codes for CASRGVAGVINEQFF.

The sample holds many counts of this clonotype. V usage is TRBV20-1 and J usage is TRBJ1-1; tentatively, D is TRBD1 (5 bases). V was clipped by 2 bases and J by 3 bases, with 10 bases between them. The CDR3 length is 13 residues. Per the germline V gene, CDR1 is DFQATT and CDR2 is SNEGSKA (reference sequence). In DNA, the CDR3 is TGCAGTGCTAGAACAGGAGGGTACACTGAAGCTTTCTTT. Amino acid sequence: CSARTGGYTEAFF.

This clonotype was detected ten times or more. The V and J genes are TRBV7-9 and TRBJ1-2; D possibly corresponds to TRBD1 (5 bases). The CDR3 totals 13 residues. CDR1 SEHNR and CDR2 FQNEAQ come from the germline V gene (reference sequence). Trimming stripped 4 bases from V and 2 bases from J, with 8 bases between. CDR3 sequence: CASSSAGNYGYTF. In DNA, the CDR3 is TGTGCCAGCAGCTCGGCAGGGAACTATGGCTACACCTTC.

This clonotype came up many times. CDR3 DNA sequence: TGTGCCAGCAGTCTTGGGATCAGAGAGACCCAGTACTTC. Residues: CASSLGIRETQYF. This sequence joins TRBV12-3 or TRBV12-4 and TRBJ2-5; no firm D call. The V gene lost 5 bases and the J gene lost 4 bases, with 11 bases spanning the gap. The CDR3 is made up of 13 amino acids.

The V gene is TRBV13, the J gene TRBJ2-3; no reliable D call. This CDR3 is 12 amino acids long. Per germline, CDR1 PRHDT and CDR2 FYEKMQ (reference sequence). The V end was cut by 5 bases, the J end by 7 bases, with 10 bases between. This CDR3 is CASSQSPNTQYF. The CDR3 DNA follows: TGTGCCAGCAGCCAATCTCCCAATACGCAGTATTTT.

This clonotype was seen at least ten times. This chain connects TRBV5-6 to TRBJ2-5; no clear D gene. This CDR3 contains 12 residues. V lost 0 bases and J lost 7, with 7 bases in between. Per germline, CDR1 SGHDT and CDR2 YYEEEE. CDR3 nucleotides: TGTGCCAGCAGCTTGGGGGAAGGGACCCAGTACTTC. As protein: CASSLGEGTQYF.

The sample holds many counts of this clonotype. The chain uses TRBV6-2 or TRBV6-3 and TRBJ2-1, with 11 bases that match TRBD2. The CDR3 loop spans 17 amino acids. Unmatched junction bases numbered 13, after V lost 6 bases and J lost 6 bases. CDR1 and CDR2 from the germline V gene are MNHEY and SVGEGT. The CDR3 coding sequence is TGTGCCAGCAGCCTTAGCGGGAGGGCGCGGAAATTCAATGAGCAGTTCTTC. This sequence encodes CASSLSGRARKFNEQFF.

This clonotype has ten or more counts. The chain uses TRBV5-6 and TRBJ2-4; D is ambiguous. Germline V gene sequence: CDR1 SGHDT, CDR2 YYEEEE. V was pared by 0 bases and J by 3 bases, with 10 bases between. The CDR3 extends over 15 amino acids. CDR3: CASSLAVSGKNIQYF. In DNA form, the CDR3 reads TGTGCCAGCAGCTTGGCAGTGTCCGGCAAAAACATTCAGTACTTC.

The table lists this clonotype with many counts. The junction departs from germline at one end; a sequencing error may be responsible. The rearrangement links TRBV6-5 to TRBJ2-1; D perhaps matches TRBD2 (5 bases). The germline V gene has CDR1 MNHEY and CDR2 SVGAGI. The CDR3 consists of 14 residues. CDR3 in DNA: TGTGCCAGCAGTTACGGAGGCTCCAACAATGAGCAGTTCTTC. Residues: CASSYGGSNNEQFF.

This clonotype was recorded many times. The rearrangement uses TRBV27 and TRBJ2-7; 9 bases map to TRBD1. V trimming: 2 bases; J trimming: 6 bases; junction bases outside the gene matches: 8. CDR1 is MNHEY, CDR2 SMNVEV, per germline (reference sequence). The CDR3 loop spans 15 amino acids. The CDR3 DNA reads TGTGCCAGCAGTTTACTGGGACAGGGAAGAATCGAGCAGTACTTC. It codes for CASSLLGQGRIEQYF.

The table lists this clonotype with many counts. The J gene is TRBJ1-5, the V gene TRBV6-5; no reliable D call. Trimming cost V 0 bases and J 2 bases, with 8 bases left between them. Germline-derived CDR1 and CDR2 are MNHEY and SVGAGI. This CDR3 comprises 15 residues. For the CDR3, the DNA is TGTGCCAGCAGTTACTCCCCCGGGGGCAATCAGCCCCAGCATTTT. Translated: CASSYSPGGNQPQHF.

The chain uses TRBV20-1 and TRBJ2-3; D may be TRBD1 or TRBD2 (6 bases each). CDR3 length: 13 residues. The germline V and J ends were trimmed by 3 bases and 3 bases, with 10 bases remaining between them. Germline loops: CDR1 DFQATT, CDR2 SNEGSKA (reference sequence). The CDR3 protein is CSASRGGTDTQYF. The CDR3 coding sequence is TGCAGTGCTAGCAGGGGAGGAACAGATACGCAGTATTTT.

The rearrangement uses TRBV12-3 or TRBV12-4 and TRBJ2-3, with 8 nucleotides matching TRBD2. With V trimmed by 6 bases and J by 8 bases, 13 bases remained unmatched. The CDR3 is made up of 15 amino acids. The CDR3 loop is CASSTGAGTSGTQYF. CDR3 nucleotide sequence: TGTGCCAGCAGCACGGGAGCCGGGACTAGTGGTACGCAGTATTTT.

In this sample, this clonotype turned up many times. This chain joins TRBV18 and TRBJ2-7, with D unresolved. Germline assignment: CDR1 KGHSH and CDR2 LQKENI. The CDR3 has 14 amino acids. Trimming removed 6 bases from V and 1 base from J, with 13 bases in between. This CDR3 reads CASSDRTQSYEQYF. For the CDR3, the DNA is TGTGCCAGCTCCGACCGGACGCAGTCCTACGAGCAGTACTTC.

On this clonotype itself: An end of the junction does not agree with germline; a read error may underlie this. This rearrangement joins TRBV29-1 to TRBJ2-7; tentative D call: TRBD1 (6 bases). Germline loops: CDR1 SQVTM, CDR2 ANQGSEA. The CDR3 is 10 residues long. CDR3 protein: CSVRPGHKHF. As DNA, the CDR3 is TGCAGCGTACGACCGGGACATAAGCACTTC.